This T cell receptor beta chain emerged from a study of blood T cells in healthy people across ages. Study-level background: Using template switching, researchers captured about one barcoded beta molecule for each two T cells.

Study-level points and caveats: Unsorted PBMC material precluded a definitive naive versus antigen-experienced comparison.

The CDR3 sequence is 12 residues long. Germline-derived CDR1 and CDR2 are SQVTM and ANQGSEA. On this clonotype itself: Its antigen is still unknown. One end of the junction does not line up with germline, which may come from a read error.

Through a sample-barcoded 5' primer and a J-beta primer mix, a second PCR was run for roughly 7 to 12 cycles. A single record per CDR3 protein comes from TCRdb applying MiXCR to the 5' RACE reads. The repertoire holds almost 800,000 distinct CDR3 sequences, roughly 50% seen once, with 20% to 25% in the top ten. The sample taken for sequencing was blood. This TCR came from a man aged 25 to 40 in good health. The rearrangement uses TRBV29-1 and TRBJ2-1; unclear D gene. The CDR3 bases are TGCAGCGTTGTGGGTCTTCACAAAGAGCGGTTCTTC. Protein sequence: CSVVGLHKERFF.